Sequencing of this TCR beta chain was carried out in a study of glioma-infiltrating T cells after dendritic cell vaccination. Overall study: Patients received three intradermal dendritic cell vaccine injections at biweekly intervals.

Regarding time point: after dendritic cell vaccination, including at tumor progression/relapse. The protocol was immunoSEQ multiplex PCR, while the TCRdb copy is restricted to in-frame clones and leaves out a portion. The sample shows tens of thousands of clones, around 87% of them seen only once. CDR3 length equals 14 residues. Germline CDR1 SGHRS, CDR2 YFSETQ. The V and J ends lost 0 bases and 6 bases respectively, with 11 bases between them. The clonotype comes from a human donor with glioblastoma. J is TRBJ2-3 and V is TRBV5-1, with a possible D match to TRBD2 (7 bases). Sequenced material: blood, taken after dendritic cell vaccination. CDR3 coding DNA: TGCGCCAGCAGCTTGGCGGGGGGCGGGGATACGCAGTATTTT. This translates into CASSLAGGGDTQYF.